The 25 T cell receptor beta chains listed next were all sequenced from one sample in a study of vaccination and CD4 T cells after COVID-19. No cognate antigen is known for these TCRs. Treatment reported: roughly 11-day PBMC culture with coronavirus spike peptide pools or control peptides (ViraFEST assay). Sequencing of cultured CD4+ T cell DNA used the Oncomine TCR Beta short-read assay. Using its own MiXCR run on the PCR reads, TCRdb lists one record per CDR3 protein. The data contain 20,000 or so distinct CDR3 sequences, approximately 32% of them singletons. Sequencing was performed on cultured CD4+ T cells from blood. All receptors derive from a human donor with COVID-19.

This chain connects TRBV6-1 to TRBJ1-2; perhaps TRBD1 as D (5 bases). The CDR3 runs 13 residues. Trimming cost V 6 bases and J 3 bases, with 11 bases left between them. Per the germline V gene, CDR1 is MNHNS and CDR2 is SASEGT. In nucleotides, the CDR3 is TGTGCCAGCAGCTTCCAGGGTGACTATGGCTACACCTTC. This translates into CASSFQGDYGYTF.

This chain uses TRBV25-1 with TRBJ1-1; D perhaps matches TRBD1 (6 bases). V was trimmed by 2 bases and J by 0 bases, leaving 10 bases between them. Germline V gene lookup returns CDR1 MGHDK and CDR2 SYGVNS. The CDR3 totals 15 residues. CDR3 in DNA: TGTGCCAGCAGTGAAACACGACAGGTGAACACTGAAGCTTTCTTT. Amino acids: CASSETRQVNTEAFF.

This clonotype was detected a few times. The chain carries TRBV28 and TRBJ1-4; no reliable D call. This CDR3 spans 12 amino acids. The germline gives CDR1 MDHEN, CDR2 SYDVKM. The ends were cut back, 3 bases at V and 3 bases at J, with 2 bases in the middle. The CDR3 region has the DNA TGTGCCAGCAGTTTGCCTAATGAAAAACTGTTTTTT. It translates to CASSLPNEKLFF.

This clonotype has just a few counts. The chain carries TRBV7-9 and TRBJ1-1; tentatively, D is TRBD1 (5 bases). V shed 6 bases and J shed 6 bases, with 11 bases lying between them. The CDR3 is 12 residues long. Germline CDR1 is SEHNR and CDR2 is FQNEAQ (reference sequence). The CDR3 nucleotides read TGTGCCAGCAGGACTCAGGGATCTGAAGCTTTCTTT. Its translation is CASRTQGSEAFF. The full variable domain, its missing parts supplied by reference TRBV7-9 and TRBJ1-1, is DTGVSQNPRHKITKRGQNVTFRCDPISEHNRLYWYRQTLGQGPEFLTYFQNEAQLEKSRLLSDRFSAERPKGSFSTLEIQRTEQGDSAMYLCASRTQGSEAFFGQGTRLTVV.

A few counts support this clonotype. The V and J genes are TRBV9 and TRBJ1-4; D not resolved. Germline loops: CDR1 SGDLS, CDR2 YYNGEE. Trimming removed 4 bases from V and 8 bases from J, with 15 bases in between. This CDR3 region has 14 residues. The CDR3 here is CASSPTTHEEKLFF. CDR3 nucleotide sequence: TGTGCCAGCAGCCCCACCACTCATGAGGAAAAACTGTTTTTT.

The chain recombines TRBV5-4 with TRBJ1-1; D unclear. The CDR3 covers 12 residues. Trimming removed 2 bases from V and 1 base from J, with 3 bases in between. Germline V lookup: CDR1 SGHNT, CDR2 YYREEE (reference sequence). The CDR3 bases are TGTGCCAGCAGCTTTTGGAACACTGAAGCTTTCTTT. Encoded protein: CASSFWNTEAFF.

This clonotype was seen a handful of times. The rearrangement joins TRBV7-8 to TRBJ1-5, with TRBD1 matching 7 bases. The CDR3 loop spans 15 amino acids. The ends lost 2 bases at V and 8 bases at J; junction bases unmatched: 9. In germline, CDR1 is SGHVS, CDR2 FQNEAQ. The CDR3 protein is CASSLLWTGGEPQHF. The CDR3, as DNA: TGTGCCAGCAGCTTACTTTGGACAGGCGGTGAGCCCCAGCATTTT. The full variable domain, with the rest looked up from reference TRBV7-8 and TRBJ1-5, is GAGVSQSPRYKVAKRGQDVALRCDPISGHVSLFWYQQALGQGPEFLTYFQNEAQLDKSGLPSDRFFAERPEGSVSTLKIQRTQQEDSAVYLCASSLLWTGGEPQHFGDGTRLSIL.

This sequence joins TRBV19 and TRBJ2-7; D is possibly TRBD1 (6 bases). This CDR3 has 14 residues. V was shortened by 1 base and J by 4 bases, with 11 bases between the two germline ends. Germline values: CDR1 LNHDA, CDR2 SQIVND (reference sequence). The CDR3 is CASSIGTVLYEQYF. In DNA, the CDR3 is TGTGCCAGTAGTATAGGGACAGTACTTTACGAGCAGTACTTC.

The rearrangement joins TRBV27 to TRBJ2-3; D is possibly TRBD2 (7 bases). Per germline, CDR1 MNHEY and CDR2 SMNVEV (reference sequence). V was pared by 10 bases and J by 6 bases, with 26 bases between. This CDR3 has 16 residues. The CDR3 DNA reads as TGTGCCACCCCCCGGGGGGCCAGCGGGCTTTTCGATACGCAGTATTTT. This sequence encodes CATPRGASGLFDTQYF.

The chain combines TRBV28 with TRBJ1-4; perhaps TRBD1 as D (6 bases). Germline V gives CDR1 MDHEN, CDR2 SYDVKM. Trimming took off 1 base at V and 8 bases at J, with 8 bases between the two ends. The CDR3 spans 13 residues. The CDR3 DNA follows: TGTGCCAGCAGTTTATTCCAGGGGGAAAAACTGTTTTTT. Protein product: CASSLFQGEKLFF.

This clonotype was found a few times. V and J are TRBV30 and TRBJ2-7; D call uncertain. V was trimmed by 0 bases and J by 2 bases, leaving 11 bases between them. The germline gives CDR1 GTSNPN, CDR2 SVGIG (reference sequence). CDR3 size: 14 residues. For the CDR3, the DNA is TGTGCCTGGAGTGTACCGGTATTTACCTACGAGCAGTACTTC. Translated: CAWSVPVFTYEQYF.

The rearrangement joins TRBV7-9 to TRBJ2-2, with 7 bases lining up with TRBD1. The germline CDR1 and CDR2 sequences are SEHNR and FQNEAQ (reference sequence). J gave up 9 bases and V 3 bases, and 13 bases lay outside the gene matches. This CDR3 spans 16 amino acids. In nucleotides, the CDR3 is TGTGCCAGCAGCTTCCGAGGACAGGCTCAGAGGAGGGAGCTGTTTTTT. Protein product: CASSFRGQAQRRELFF.

The CDR3: CASSTTGTSGGANEQFF. The CDR3 DNA is TGTGCCAGCAGTACGACCGGGACTAGCGGGGGGGCAAATGAGCAGTTCTTC. This chain joins TRBV6-1 and TRBJ2-1, with 16 bases that match TRBD2. The CDR3 is 17 amino acids. Germline V lookup: CDR1 MNHNS, CDR2 SASEGT. Germline trimming cut 5 bases from V and 7 bases from J; bases unmatched to any gene: 8.

This chain joins TRBV20-1 and TRBJ1-5; 10 bases line up with TRBD1. The length of the CDR3 is 15 residues. Looked up from germline, CDR1 is DFQATT and CDR2 is SNEGSKA (reference sequence). J lost 5 bases, V lost 3 bases, and 7 bases had no gene match. The CDR3 DNA follows: TGCAGTGCTAGGGGCGACAGGGGGCGGGATCAGCCCCAGCATTTT. Its translation is CSARGDRGRDQPQHF.

CDR3 nucleotide sequence: TGTGCCAGCACATACCGGGACAGGCACTATGGCTACACCTTC. Residues: CASTYRDRHYGYTF. The chain links TRBV6-1 to TRBJ1-2; 8 bases line up with TRBD1. With V trimmed by 7 bases and J by 3 bases, 7 bases remained unmatched. Germline-derived CDR1 and CDR2 are MNHNS and SASEGT. The CDR3 has 14 amino acids.

There are a few counts of this clonotype. The chain has TRBV5-1 and TRBJ1-5; no firm D call. The V and J ends lost 0 bases and 8 bases respectively, with 12 bases between them. Germline V CDR1 and CDR2: SGHRS, YFSETQ. The CDR3 is 14 residues long. In DNA, the CDR3 is TGCGCCAGCAGCTTGGAACCCGGGTGGAAGCCCCAGCATTTT. Its translation: CASSLEPGWKPQHF.

The chain couples TRBV5-1 to TRBJ1-3, with a weak D call TRBD1 (6 bases). This CDR3 has 14 residues. Germline CDR1 reads SGHRS; CDR2 reads YFSETQ. V shed 3 bases and J shed 3 bases, with 10 bases lying between them. This chain's CDR3 is CASSSGEIGNTIYF. For the CDR3, the DNA is TGCGCCAGCAGCTCAGGGGAAATTGGAAACACCATATATTTT.

This chain uses TRBV29-1 with TRBJ1-2, with 8 positions matching TRBD1. The CDR3 is 11 residues long. Germline trimming cut 7 bases from V and 6 bases from J; bases unmatched to any gene: 4. Per germline, CDR1 SQVTM and CDR2 ANQGSEA. CDR3 sequence reads: CSARTGNGYTF. The CDR3 DNA reads as TGCAGCGCCAGGACAGGGAATGGCTACACCTTC.

This clonotype has more than one count but fewer than ten. The rearrangement joins TRBV29-1 to TRBJ1-2, with D unresolved. V was cut by 2 bases and J by 3 bases, with 10 bases left in between. The CDR3 extends over 13 amino acids. Germline values: CDR1 SQVTM, CDR2 ANQGSEA. For the CDR3, the DNA is TGCAGCGTTGAAACGGGTGTAGACTATGGCTACACCTTC. Translating gives CSVETGVDYGYTF.

V is TRBV5-1 and J is TRBJ2-3; 7 bases agree with TRBD2. Germline V gene sequence: CDR1 SGHRS, CDR2 YFSETQ. This CDR3 comprises 17 residues. J lost 1 base, V lost 4 bases, and 12 bases had no gene match. The CDR3 nucleotides read TGCGCCAGCAGCCCCGAGGGGCGGGGGTGGGGCACAGATACGCAGTATTTT. Amino acids: CASSPEGRGWGTDTQYF. The full variable domain, its missing parts supplied by reference TRBV5-1 and TRBJ2-3, is KAGVTQTPRYLIKTRGQQVTLSCSPISGHRSVSWYQQTPGQGLQFLFEYFSETQRNKGNFPGRFSGRQFSNSRSEMNVSTLELGDSALYLCASSPEGRGWGTDTQYFGPGTRLTVL.

This chain links TRBV3-1 with TRBJ1-5, with no clear D. The CDR3 extends over 15 amino acids. Trimming cost V 3 bases and J 2 bases, with 11 bases left between them. Looked up from germline, CDR1 is LGHDT and CDR2 is YNNKEL (reference sequence). The DNA for the CDR3 is TGTGCCAGCAGCCATGCTGGAGGAGGCAATCAGCCCCAGCATTTT. This translates into CASSHAGGGNQPQHF.

This clonotype was picked up a small number of times. The rearrangement uses TRBV21-1 and TRBJ1-6; the D segment call TRBD1 is taken from the table without a DNA check. TRBV21-1 is deemed a pseudogene. The length of the CDR3 is 18 residues. The CDR3 loop reads CASSAHDLQGAYNSPLHF. In DNA, the CDR3 is TGTGCCAGCAGCGCCCACGACCTACAGGGGGCTTATAATTCACCCCTCCACTTT.

The V gene is TRBV4-2, the J gene TRBJ2-7; D remains unclear. CDR1 is LGHNA, CDR2 YNFKEQ, per germline. V lost 4 bases to trimming and J lost 2 bases, with 12 bases between them. CDR3 length: 14 residues. The CDR3 region has the DNA TGTGCCAGCAGCCTCGGCAGAGGAGCCTACGAGCAGTACTTC. Translated: CASSLGRGAYEQYF.

By sample share, this clonotype is medium-sized. CDR3 residues: CSARVGGAVSNQPQHF. CDR3 DNA: TGCAGTGCTAGAGTAGGGGGCGCCGTCAGTAATCAGCCCCAGCATTTT. This sequence joins TRBV20-1 and TRBJ1-5, with 7 bases lining up with TRBD1. The CDR3 is 16 amino acids. Unmatched junction bases numbered 10, after V lost 1 base and J lost 4 bases. Looked up from germline, CDR1 is DFQATT and CDR2 is SNEGSKA (reference sequence).

The chain joins TRBV19 to TRBJ2-7, with D perhaps TRBD2 (6 bases). Germline V gene lookup returns CDR1 LNHDA and CDR2 SQIVND (reference sequence). The V end lost 1 base, the J end lost 3 bases, and 16 bases lay between the germline ends. This CDR3 is built from 16 residues. CDR3: CASSIGVKAGFYEQYF. CDR3 coding DNA: TGTGCCAGTAGTATAGGGGTGAAGGCGGGATTCTACGAGCAGTACTTC.